These 18 T cell receptor beta chains were all obtained from the same sample, sequenced in a study of tumor-infiltrating lymphocytes in primary liver carcinoma. RNA and DNA were co-extracted from about 19-30 mg of unsorted bulk tissue. From around 520 ng of total RNA, TCR beta-specific cDNA was reverse-transcribed using a constant-region primer. Three nested multiplex PCR rounds, a slightly modified ARM-PCR, produced the libraries for TCR beta. With TRBV1-TRBV30 forward primers and a C-beta reverse primer, the first two PCR rounds were run for 9 to 10 cycles each. Via MiXCR, TCRdb re-called the multiplex PCR reads, giving one row per CDR3 protein. The profile shows about 120,000 distinct CDR3 sequences, roughly 70% of them singletons. The sequenced sample was tumor-adjacent normal liver tissue. The receptors shown here come from a woman aged 55-75 years with primary liver carcinoma and hepatitis B virus infection.

Points on this clonotype: The conserved phenylalanine or tryptophan is not found at the CDR3 terminus, so this likely reflects a read error. The CDR3 region has the DNA TGTGCCAGCAGCCCGGGACTAGCGGGATCACGGCAGTACCTC. Amino acids: CASSPGLAGSRQYL. V is TRBV12-3 or TRBV12-4 and J is TRBJ2-7, with 13 bases lining up with TRBD2. The CDR3 consists of 14 residues. V was pared by 6 bases and J by 9 bases, with 8 bases of the junction left unmatched.

With regard to this clonotype: The final CDR3 position lacks the conserved phenylalanine or tryptophan, pointing to a likely read error. The V call is TRBV6-6, the J call TRBJ2-1; D not certain. Germline V gene lookup returns CDR1 MNHNY and CDR2 SVGAGI (reference sequence). The CDR3 extends over 16 amino acids. The CDR3, as DNA: TGCGCCAGCAGCCCCGGTGGGATCAGCTCCTACAATGAGCAGTTCATC. Its translation: CASSPGGISSYNEQFI.

In regard to this clonotype: A much larger clone differs from this one at a single base, so this may be a read error. The chain joins TRBV7-9 to TRBJ2-1, with 11 bases identical to TRBD2. This CDR3 has 16 residues. Trimming removed 2 bases from V and 9 bases from J; junction bases left unmatched: 9. CDR1 and CDR2 from the germline V gene are SEHNR and FQNEAQ (reference sequence). In DNA, the CDR3 is TGTGCCAGCAGCTTACGACTAGCGGGAAGGAACAGTGAGCAGTTCTTC. This gives the protein CASSLRLAGRNSEQFF.

In regard to this clonotype: This may be a read error: a much more frequent sequence differs by one nucleotide. This sequence joins TRBV5-1 and TRBJ1-4; D may be TRBD1 (6 bases). The CDR3 sequence is 13 residues long. Germline V gene sequence: CDR1 SGHRS, CDR2 YFSETQ. CDR3 protein: CASRERGAEKLLF. CDR3 in DNA: TGCGCCAGCAGGGAACGGGGGGCTGAAAAACTGTTATTT.

V usage is TRBV6-5 and J usage is TRBJ2-1; 8 nucleotides align to TRBD2. The ends lost 6 bases at V and 6 bases at J; junction bases unmatched: 16. Germline loops: CDR1 MNHEY, CDR2 SVGAGI. This CDR3 contains 17 residues. The CDR3 DNA reads as TGTGCCAGCAGACACTTAAGCGGGAGTACAGCCTGCAATGAGCAGTTCTTC. Its protein product is CASRHLSGSTACNEQFF.

This clonotype was observed once. The V call is TRBV6-6, the J call TRBJ2-7; a possible D gene is TRBD2 (6 bases). CDR3 length: 13 amino acids. Germline assignment: CDR1 MNHNY and CDR2 SVGAGI (reference sequence). The ends were cut back, 9 bases at V and 10 bases at J, with 22 bases in the middle. DNA for the CDR3: TGTGCCAGAATCGAGGAGGGGTCTGGCGAACAGTACTTC. It translates to CARIEEGSGEQYF.

On this clonotype itself: Mismatch with germline at one junction end may stem from a read error. V gene TRBV7-9 combines with J gene TRBJ2-2; D is uncertain. This CDR3 is 13 amino acids long. The V gene's germline CDR1 is SEHNR and CDR2 FQNEAQ (reference sequence). The CDR3: CASGFATARELFF. CDR3 in DNA: TGTGCCAGCGGCTTCGCTACCGCCAGGGAGCTGTTTTTT.

Remarks on this clonotype: An end of the junction differs from the germline gene, which may be a read error. The rearrangement uses TRBV4-2 and TRBJ1-1; unclear D gene. Per the germline V gene, CDR1 is LGHNA and CDR2 is YNFKEQ. The CDR3 covers 16 residues. CDR3 protein: CASSQEGGVVLTDAFF. The CDR3, as DNA: TGTGCCAGCAGCCAAGAAGGTGGTGTGGTACTAACTGACGCTTTCTTT.

The CDR3 sequence is CASRLPGYTF. CDR3 nucleotides: TGTGCCAGCAGGCTGCCTGGCTACACCTTC. The chain uses TRBV12-3 or TRBV12-4 and TRBJ1-2; D not certain. The length of the CDR3 is 10 residues. Trimming cost V 6 bases and J 7 bases, with 6 bases left between them.

Note on this clonotype: One junction end disagrees with the germline gene, perhaps due to a read error. The chain couples TRBV5-1 to TRBJ2-3; TRBD2 matches 10 bases. CDR3 length: 16 residues. Per the germline V gene, CDR1 is SGHRS and CDR2 is YFSETQ. CDR3 protein: CSSSLGTSGTADTQYF. In nucleotides, the CDR3 is TGCTCCAGCAGCTTGGGCACTAGCGGGACGGCAGATACGCAGTATTTT.

This chain uses TRBV29-1 with TRBJ2-1, with 7 positions matching TRBD2. The CDR3 has 14 residues. The trim removed 6 bases at V and 4 bases at J, leaving 9 bases unmatched. Germline V CDR1 and CDR2: SQVTM, ANQGSEA. The CDR3 bases are TGCAGCGTCCCCCTACTAGCGTCATACAATGAGCAGTTCTTC. As protein: CSVPLLASYNEQFF.

V gene TRBV5-1 combines with J gene TRBJ1-1; 8 bases align to TRBD1. The germline gives CDR1 SGHRS, CDR2 YFSETQ. This CDR3 has 16 residues. V was clipped by 1 base and J by 4 bases; unmatched bases: 9. CDR3 sequence reads: CASSLLIRDRSTEAFF. The CDR3 region has the DNA TGCGCCAGCAGCTTGTTAATCCGGGACAGGAGCACTGAAGCTTTCTTT.

This clonotype occurred many times. The chain combines TRBV5-1 with TRBJ1-4; D not certain. This CDR3 is 16 amino acids long. Germline lookup yields CDR1 SGHRS and CDR2 YFSETQ. V lost 3 bases, J lost 5 bases, and 17 bases lay in between. CDR3 sequence: CASSSLGRQENEKLFF. In DNA form, the CDR3 reads TGCGCCAGCAGCTCGCTAGGTCGTCAGGAAAATGAAAAACTGTTTTTT.

CDR3 sequence (DNA): TGTGCCAGCAGCCTTAGACCAGCGAAGTCAGGTGAGCAGTTCTTC. Residues: CASSLRPAKSGEQFF. The rearrangement joins TRBV11-2 to TRBJ2-1; D uncertain. Germline CDR1 SGHAT, CDR2 FQNNGV. This CDR3 region has 15 residues. V shed 5 bases and J shed 9 bases, with 20 bases lying between them.

For this clonotype: Germline is not matched at one junction end, which may reflect a read error. This chain links TRBV5-3 with TRBJ2-3; D is uncertain. TRBV5-3 falls under the ORF class, with uncertain function. This CDR3 contains 17 residues. Written as DNA, the CDR3 is TGTGCCAGACGCTTGGTTACTGAAGAAATTCTTACAGATACGCAGTATTTT. Translation gives CARRLVTEEILTDTQYF.

This chain uses TRBV11-2 with TRBJ1-2; D perhaps matches TRBD1 (5 bases). This CDR3 spans 14 amino acids. Germline V lookup: CDR1 SGHAT, CDR2 FQNNGV. Trimming left V 9 bases short and J 8 bases short, with 22 bases between. CDR3 DNA: TGTGCCAGTAGCCCTCAAAGGGGATATACGGGCTACACCTTC. Amino acid sequence: CASSPQRGYTGYTF.

Comment on this clonotype: With a much larger clone just one base away, this may be a read error. This rearrangement joins TRBV5-1 to TRBJ1-1; possible D gene TRBD1, 5 bases. The CDR3 is 14 amino acids. The germline V gene has CDR1 SGHRS and CDR2 YFSETQ. V shed 2 bases and J shed 2 bases, with 10 bases lying between them. CDR3 residues: CASSFQGFNTEAFF. In DNA, the CDR3 is TGCGCCAGCAGCTTTCAGGGCTTCAACACTGAAGCTTTCTTT.

Remarks on this clonotype: The CDR3 ends on some other residue instead of the conserved phenylalanine or tryptophan, so this is likely a read error. The limits of the CDR3 on the DNA are not certain, so only TCRdb's listed CDR3 is given. The V gene is TRBV11-2, the J gene TRBJ2-7; whether TRBD2, the table's D call, matches the DNA was not checked. Ends included, the CDR3 has 11 residues. CDR1 is SGHAT, CDR2 FQNNGV, per germline. The CDR3 protein is CASCSASSPEY.